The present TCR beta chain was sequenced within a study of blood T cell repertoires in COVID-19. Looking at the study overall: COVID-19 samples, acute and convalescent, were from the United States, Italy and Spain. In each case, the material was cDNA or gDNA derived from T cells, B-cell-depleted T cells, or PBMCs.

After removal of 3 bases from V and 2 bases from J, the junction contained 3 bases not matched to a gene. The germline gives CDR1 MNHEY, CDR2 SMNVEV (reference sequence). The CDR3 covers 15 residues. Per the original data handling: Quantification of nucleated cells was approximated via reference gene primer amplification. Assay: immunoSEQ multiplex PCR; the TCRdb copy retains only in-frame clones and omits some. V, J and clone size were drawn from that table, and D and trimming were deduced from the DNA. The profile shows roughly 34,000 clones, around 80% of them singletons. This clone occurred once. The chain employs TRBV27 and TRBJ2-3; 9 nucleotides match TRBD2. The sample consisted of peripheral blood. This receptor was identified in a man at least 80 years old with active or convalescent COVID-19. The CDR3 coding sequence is TGTGCCAGCAGTTTCCTAGCGGGGCACACAGATACGCAGTATTTT. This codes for CASSFLAGHTDTQYF.